The T cell receptor beta chain described here comes from a study of cytomegalovirus exposure and HLA in healthy donors (TCRdb year 2017). About the investigation overall: In an earlier analysis of about 560 of the donors, 276 Gb of sequence data and about 110 million unique TCR beta sequences from roughly 190 million T cells were reported. Rather than using new phenotypic data, the later analysis identified candidate immune exposures from TCR beta sequences and from how often those sequences occurred across donors. The study aimed to test whether signatures of past pathogen exposure could be identified by cataloging public T cell receptors. Along with the approximately 650-subject first cohort, a separate validation cohort of over a hundred different subjects was used. The number of typed donors differed by locus: about 629-630 for A, B, C, DRB1 and DQB1; 522 for DQA1; 606 for DPA1; and around 470 for DPB1. In a later genetic analysis, genome-wide SNP genotypes for about 55% of the 666 donors were used, and that subset was treated as a discovery cohort. Among about 390 genotyped donors of the cohort, an average of about 240,000 unique TCR beta nucleotide sequences were sequenced per donor, 15% to 20% of them non-productive. Roughly five DR-DQ haplotypes were treated as single units for association and clustering because of strong linkage in the cohort. The T cell repertoires of roughly 660 subjects were profiled by immunosequencing and related to cytomegalovirus serostatus. Every repertoire in the discovery cohort had been generated on one and the same sequencing platform. In an earlier analysis of 587 of the donors, high-throughput TCR beta sequencing was used to judge whether each TCR beta V gene segment behaved as functional or pseudogenic. Donor age, sex, ethnicity and CMV serostatus were collected together with the repertoire data. About 280 gigabases of sequencing data and tens of millions of unique TCR sequences made up an early release that covered around 640 HLA-typed donors. The study combined high-throughput TCR immunosequencing, statistical association of individual TCRs with disease status, and machine learning to predict cytomegalovirus infection status. Of the roughly 410 genotyped donors, 65% to 90% were placed in the genetic ancestry cluster associated with self-reported Caucasian donors. In a later analysis, previously published TCR beta repertoires from 550 to 750 donors were re-analyzed and high-resolution HLA genotyping was added so that TCR occurrence patterns could be studied. Both class I and class II loci were covered by HLA typing, at four-digit resolution. Points the paper makes about the study in general: Some IMGT-functional V segments, including TRBV6-2 and TRBV6-3, could not be distinguished by the 87-base-pair reads and were therefore excluded. A cluster of highly shared sequence variants was judged likely to represent a technical artifact of the sequencing pipeline. According to a later analysis, parvovirus B19, influenza, CMV and Epstein-Barr virus appeared linked to several top co-occurrence clusters. A total of roughly 160 TCR beta chains were listed by the study as associated with cytomegalovirus. A later analysis found that HLA-associated TCR beta chains were more clonally expanded and had lower generation probabilities than equally common non-associated chains. A few of the identified cytomegalovirus-associated TCR beta chains were confirmed in vitro to be specific for cytomegalovirus antigens. While some public TCRs were present in many individuals, most TCR sequences turned up only very rarely across donors. Assigning TCR associations to individual alleles was difficult when HLA alleles, especially DR and DQ, strongly co-occurred. A later analysis found that most CMV-associated TCR beta chains appeared HLA-restricted, with HLA associations seemingly driven largely by CMV exposure. A further reported finding was that TCR beta sequences accurately predicted the HLA-A and HLA-B alleles for most subjects in the first cohort. This cohort had only TCR beta chains sequenced, and the lack of alpha or paired-chain data limited which features could be detected. Linkage disequilibrium might explain the correlated functional status among segregating V segments, but an unknown experimental factor could not be ruled out. A later analysis associated 15,000 to 20,000 TCR beta sequences with specific HLA alleles at a false discovery rate of 0.05. A later genetic analysis reported fewer N-insertions in productive TCRs among donors in an Asian-associated ancestry cluster than the roughly 700-donor mean. According to a later analysis, TCR association rates differed among HLA loci, with DRB1 alleles showing the most associated TCRs and HLA-C alleles showing the fewest. An earlier analysis of roughly 570 of the donors showed that most TCR beta V segments appeared in productive rearrangements either about 90% or about 30% of the time, which broadly matched IMGT annotations. The classifier was reported to diagnose cytomegalovirus status with high specificity and sensitivity in both the original cohort and the validation cohort. For the cohort, immune exposure information was limited to CMV serostatus. V-gene and J-gene trimming of TCR beta chains was associated with a missense DCLRE1C variant in a later genetic analysis, and the association was replicated in an independent cohort. Because counts were too low, under 20 rarely observed V segments, including chromosome 9 orphons, were left out of the earlier analysis of some 600 of the donors. Because HLA typing was missing for some donors at each locus, association tests included only the typed subset. It was suggested by the authors that the approach could potentially be generalized to other disease states and immunological phenotypes. Roughly uniform sequencing depth across donors was assumed in presence/absence analyses, although this assumption may not hold.

The cohort was made up of approximately 700 healthy bone marrow donors. At the time of sampling, all cohort members were nominally healthy, though unrecorded immune exposures were likely present. The donor tested CMV seronegative, placing the donor among the 350 or so seronegative members of the cohort. Every donor gave a peripheral blood sample, and the peripheral blood mononuclear cells from that sample were used for TCR beta sequencing. The Qiagen DNeasy Blood Extraction Kit was used to extract genomic DNA from the blood cell samples. Of note for this clone: Its binding antigen is unknown. Nothing much larger sits one base from this clone, and base qualities are not available.

The library came from the immunoSEQ multiplex PCR assay. For the multiplex PCR, a mixture combining 60 forward primers for TCR Vbeta segments and 13 reverse primers for TCR Jbeta segments was used. The CDR3 region of rearranged TCR beta genes was amplified from genomic DNA by a multiplex PCR assay. On the Illumina HiSeq System, the amplified TCR beta libraries were sequenced as 87-base-pair reads. The original pipeline was this. In a later analysis, tens of millions of unique TCR beta chains were counted across the 500 to 700 repertoires, and some 10 million of these chains were shared by at least two donors. A nearest-neighbor algorithm error-corrected the raw reads and collapsed the reads into unique sequences, merging closely related sequences to remove PCR and sequencing errors. V, D and J gene segments were assigned by aligning CDR3 sequences to IMGT reference sequences. For a sequence to be retained, a match of at least six nucleotides to both a V gene segment and a J gene segment was required. A rearrangement counted as productive if the CDR3 had no stop codons and remained in frame with V and J, and every other rearrangement counted as non-productive. Following IMGT convention, CDR3 was defined as the stretch from the second conserved V-encoded cysteine up to the conserved J-encoded phenylalanine. The earlier analysis of roughly 590 of the donors excluded sequences that lacked an unambiguous match to a single V gene segment. In an earlier analysis of approximately 610 of the donors, V segments were called functional above 56.7% productive rearrangements and were called segregating when the between-donor standard deviation exceeded 5%. A statistical classification framework was built to diagnose cytomegalovirus status from the catalog of TCR beta chain sequences. V and J gene assignment, in a later analysis, came from comparing TCR nucleotide sequences with IMGT/GENE-DB human TR gene sequences. A later analysis assigned CDR3 sequences and most-parsimonious VDJ recombination scenarios with the TCRdist pipeline. In a later analysis, each TCR beta chain was defined by its CDR3 amino acid sequence together with its V-gene family, and reads lacking a unique V-gene family were excluded. To address suspected cross-contamination and a sequencing artifact, a later analysis removed several hundred highly shared, low-generation-probability nucleotide sequences. In a later analysis, a clonal expansion index was calculated for each public chain from normalized within-repertoire ranks of inferred template counts. In a later analysis, generation probabilities were computed with a VDJ recombination model fitted to out-of-frame rearrangements, and the resulting probabilities were checked against IGoR. Hypergeometric tests were used in a later analysis to score TCR-TCR, TCR-HLA and TCR-CMV co-occurrence, with a repertoire-size bias correction applied to the TCR pairs. In a later analysis, false discovery rates were estimated by permuting HLA or CMV assignments 20 times. A later analysis grouped co-occurring TCRs with DBSCAN, adding TCRdist sequence similarity when clustering within HLA-allele-positive subsets. Repertoires with fewer than 30,000 or more than 120,000 public chains were left out of co-occurrence clustering, as were five repertoires with anomalous nucleotide sharing. Entries here come from immuneACCESS through TCRdb and include only in-frame sequences with V and J called. Some clones fail to appear in such tables; in the studies checked, an unresolved V gene covers under half of the shortfall, and the cause of the remainder is unknown. From that table come the V and J calls and clone size; the DNA was used to work out D and trimming. Counted in this sample were 130,000 to 150,000 clones; 82% of them appeared once. The ten largest account for 3% to 4% of the sample.

The germline V gene gives CDR1 as SGDLS and CDR2 as YYNGEE. V trim: 4 bases; J trim: 10 bases; unmatched bases: 11. Its CDR3 holds 16 amino acids, cysteine through phenylalanine. This entry keeps only the CDR3 DNA: 48 bases, framed from base 1. The clonotype was recovered from a male donor in good health and CMV-seronegative. The sequenced material came from PBMCs. The chain is made from TRBV9 and TRBJ2-3; 14 of the junction bases match TRBD2. The nucleotides are TGTGCCAGCAGCCCAACTGCCGGGACTAGCGGGGGTGCGCAGTATTTT. Its coded protein is CASSPTAGTSGGAQYF.